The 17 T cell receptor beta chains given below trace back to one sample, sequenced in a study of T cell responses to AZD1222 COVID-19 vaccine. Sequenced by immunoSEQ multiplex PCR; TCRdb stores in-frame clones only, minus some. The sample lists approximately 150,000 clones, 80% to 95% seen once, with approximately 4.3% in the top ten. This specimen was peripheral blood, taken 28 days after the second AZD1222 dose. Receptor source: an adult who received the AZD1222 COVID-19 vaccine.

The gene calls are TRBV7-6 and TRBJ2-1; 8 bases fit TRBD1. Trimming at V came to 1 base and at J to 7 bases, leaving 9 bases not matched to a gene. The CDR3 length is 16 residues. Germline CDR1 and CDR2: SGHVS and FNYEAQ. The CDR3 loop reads CASSLGTAGGPNEQFF. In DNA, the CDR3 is TGTGCCAGCAGCTTAGGTACGGCAGGGGGCCCTAATGAGCAGTTCTTC.

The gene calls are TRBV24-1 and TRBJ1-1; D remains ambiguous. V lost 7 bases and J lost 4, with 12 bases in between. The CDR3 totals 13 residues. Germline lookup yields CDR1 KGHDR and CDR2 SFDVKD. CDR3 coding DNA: TGTGCCACCAGCGCCCAAGCGGGCACTGAAGCTTTCTTT. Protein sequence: CATSAQAGTEAFF.

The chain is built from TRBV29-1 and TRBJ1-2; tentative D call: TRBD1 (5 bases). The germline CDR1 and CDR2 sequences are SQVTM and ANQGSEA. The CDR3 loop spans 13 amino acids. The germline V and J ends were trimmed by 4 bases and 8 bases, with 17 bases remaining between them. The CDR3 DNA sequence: TGCAGCGTTGTCTGGGGGAATAGACGAGGCTACACCTTC. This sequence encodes CSVVWGNRRGYTF.

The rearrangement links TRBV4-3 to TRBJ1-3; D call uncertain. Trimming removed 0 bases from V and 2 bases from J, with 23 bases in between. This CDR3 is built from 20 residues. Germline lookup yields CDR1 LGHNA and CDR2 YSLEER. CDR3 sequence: CASSQDLMGTAGDPGNTIYF. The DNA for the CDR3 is TGCGCCAGCAGCCAAGATCTGATGGGCACGGCCGGGGATCCTGGAAACACCATATATTTT.

CDR3 in DNA: TGTGCCAGCAGCCGACAGGGGGCTGATACGCAGTATTTT. Encoded protein: CASSRQGADTQYF. This chain connects TRBV7-3 to TRBJ2-3; TRBD1 matches 10 bases. The CDR3 runs to 13 residues. The germline CDR1 and CDR2 sequences are SGHTA and FQGTGA. V lost 5 bases and J lost 6; bases outside the gene matches: 2.

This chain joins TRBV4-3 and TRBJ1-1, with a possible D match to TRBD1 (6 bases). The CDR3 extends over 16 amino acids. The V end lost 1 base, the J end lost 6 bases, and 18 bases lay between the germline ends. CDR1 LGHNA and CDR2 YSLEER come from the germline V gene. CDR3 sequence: CASSQAWRRGASEAFF. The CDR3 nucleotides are TGCGCCAGCAGCCAAGCCTGGAGGAGGGGGGCCTCTGAAGCTTTCTTT.

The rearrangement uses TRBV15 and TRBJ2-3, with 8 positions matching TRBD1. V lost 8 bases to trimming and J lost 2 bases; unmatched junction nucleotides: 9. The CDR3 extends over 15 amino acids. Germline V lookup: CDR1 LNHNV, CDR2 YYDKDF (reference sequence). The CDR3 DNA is TGTGCCACCTCAGCTCAGGGGGCTCCCACAGATACGCAGTATTTT. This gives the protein CATSAQGAPTDTQYF.

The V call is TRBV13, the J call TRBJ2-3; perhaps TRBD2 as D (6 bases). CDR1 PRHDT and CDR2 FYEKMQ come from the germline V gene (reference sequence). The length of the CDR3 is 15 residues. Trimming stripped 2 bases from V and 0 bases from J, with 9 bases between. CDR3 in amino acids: CASSLIAASTDTQYF. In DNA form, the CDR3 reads TGTGCCAGCAGCTTAATAGCGGCTAGCACAGATACGCAGTATTTT.

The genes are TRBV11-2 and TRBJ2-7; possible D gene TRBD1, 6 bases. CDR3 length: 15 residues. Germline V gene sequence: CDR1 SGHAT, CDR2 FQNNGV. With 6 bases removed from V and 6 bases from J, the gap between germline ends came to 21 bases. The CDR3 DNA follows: TGTGCCAGCAGTACTCACCCGGTGGGGGCGGTCGAGCAGTACTTC. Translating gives CASSTHPVGAVEQYF.

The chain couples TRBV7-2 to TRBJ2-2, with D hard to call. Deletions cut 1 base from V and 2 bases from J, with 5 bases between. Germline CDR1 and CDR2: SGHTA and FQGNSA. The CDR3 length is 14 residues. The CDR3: CASSLVTNTGELFF. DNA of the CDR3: TGTGCCAGCAGCTTAGTGACAAACACCGGGGAGCTGTTTTTT.

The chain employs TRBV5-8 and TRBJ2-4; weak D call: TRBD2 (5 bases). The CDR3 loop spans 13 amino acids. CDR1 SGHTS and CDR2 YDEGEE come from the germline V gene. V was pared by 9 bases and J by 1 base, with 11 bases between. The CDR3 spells CATTRMAKNIQYF. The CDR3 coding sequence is TGTGCCACAACTAGAATGGCCAAAAACATTCAGTACTTC. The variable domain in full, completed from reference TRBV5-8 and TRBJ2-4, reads EAGVTQSPTHLIKTRGQQATLRCSPISGHTSVYWYQQALGLGLQFLLWYDEGEERNRGNFPPRFSGRQFPNYSSELNVNALELEDSALYLCATTRMAKNIQYFGAGTRLSVL.

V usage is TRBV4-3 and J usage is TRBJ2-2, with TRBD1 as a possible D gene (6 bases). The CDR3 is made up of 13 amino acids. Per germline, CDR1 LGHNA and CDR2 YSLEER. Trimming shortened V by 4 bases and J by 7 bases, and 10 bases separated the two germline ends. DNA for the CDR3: TGCGCCAGCAGCCTCCAACAGGGCGGGGAGCTGTTTTTT. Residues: CASSLQQGGELFF.

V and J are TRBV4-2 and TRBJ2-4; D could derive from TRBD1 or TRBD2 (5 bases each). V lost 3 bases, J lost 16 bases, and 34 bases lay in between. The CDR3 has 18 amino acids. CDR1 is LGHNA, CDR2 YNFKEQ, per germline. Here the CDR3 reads CASSQPVESQGVGTQLYF. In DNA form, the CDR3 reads TGTGCCAGCAGCCAGCCGGTGGAGTCTCAAGGGGTCGGGACCCAATTATACTTC.

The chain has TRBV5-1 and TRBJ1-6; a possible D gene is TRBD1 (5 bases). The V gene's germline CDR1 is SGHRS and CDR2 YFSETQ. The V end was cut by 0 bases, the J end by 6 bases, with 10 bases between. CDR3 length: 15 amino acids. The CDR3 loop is CASSLVTASNSPLHF. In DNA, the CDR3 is TGCGCCAGCAGCTTGGTGACAGCCAGTAATTCACCCCTCCACTTT. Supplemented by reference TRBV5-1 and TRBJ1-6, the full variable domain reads KAGVTQTPRYLIKTRGQQVTLSCSPISGHRSVSWYQQTPGQGLQFLFEYFSETQRNKGNFPGRFSGRQFSNSRSEMNVSTLELGDSALYLCASSLVTASNSPLHFGNGTRLTVT.

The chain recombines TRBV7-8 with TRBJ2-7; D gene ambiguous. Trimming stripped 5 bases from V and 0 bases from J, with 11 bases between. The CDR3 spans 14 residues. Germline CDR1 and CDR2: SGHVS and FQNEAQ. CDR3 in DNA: TGTGCCAGCAGCCTGGCACTGAGCTCCTACGAGCAGTACTTC. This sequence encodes CASSLALSSYEQYF. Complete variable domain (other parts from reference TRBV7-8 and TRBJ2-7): GAGVSQSPRYKVAKRGQDVALRCDPISGHVSLFWYQQALGQGPEFLTYFQNEAQLDKSGLPSDRFFAERPEGSVSTLKIQRTQQEDSAVYLCASSLALSSYEQYFGPGTRLTVT.

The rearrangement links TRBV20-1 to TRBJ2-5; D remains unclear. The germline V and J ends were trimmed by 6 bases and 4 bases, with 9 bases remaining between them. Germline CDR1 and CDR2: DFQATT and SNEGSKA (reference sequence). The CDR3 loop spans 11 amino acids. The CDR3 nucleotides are TGCAGTGCCGAACTCGGAGAGACCCAGTACTTC. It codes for CSAELGETQYF.

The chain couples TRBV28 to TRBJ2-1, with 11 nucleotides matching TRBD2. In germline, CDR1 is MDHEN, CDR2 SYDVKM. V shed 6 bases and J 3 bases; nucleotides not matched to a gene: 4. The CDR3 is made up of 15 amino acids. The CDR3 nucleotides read TGTGCCAGCAGACGACTAGCGGGGATCTACAATGAGCAGTTCTTC. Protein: CASRRLAGIYNEQFF.